The 8 T cell receptor beta chains below were found in one sample sequenced in a study of T cells after yellow fever vaccination. In TCRdb, the 5' RACE reads were re-called with MiXCR into one record per CDR3 protein. The table shows a few hundred thousand distinct CDR3 sequences, with 15% to 20% occurring only once. Sample: PBMCs, taken 15 days after the yellow fever booster vaccination. All receptors come from a man aged 25 to 40 who received the YFV17D yellow fever vaccine.

This clonotype was seen only a few times. J is TRBJ2-1 and V is TRBV14; D is possibly TRBD2 (6 bases). The CDR3 has 17 residues. Per germline, CDR1 SGHDN and CDR2 FVKESK. Trimming cost V 2 bases and J 4 bases, with 18 bases left between them. The CDR3 loop is CASSQTIRDWGYNEQFF. The DNA for the CDR3 is TGTGCCAGCAGCCAAACGATCCGGGACTGGGGGTACAATGAGCAGTTCTTC.

J is TRBJ2-7 and V is TRBV5-1, with D possibly matching TRBD1 (5 bases). CDR1 is SGHRS, CDR2 YFSETQ, per germline. V was cut by 1 base and J by 5 bases, with 7 bases left in between. The CDR3 covers 12 residues. The CDR3 here is CASSLQGNEQYF. Here the CDR3 DNA reads TGCGCCAGCAGCTTGCAGGGAAACGAGCAGTACTTC.

This clonotype has more than one count but fewer than ten. A junction boundary mismatches the germline segment, possibly from a read error. The chain carries TRBV12-3 or TRBV12-4 and TRBJ2-6; possibly TRBD1 or TRBD2 for D (5 bases each). This CDR3 is built from 12 residues. The CDR3 nucleotides are TGCGCCGGGGCCTCTGGGGCCAACGTCCTGACTTTC. It translates to CAGASGANVLTF.

This clonotype was observed a handful of times. The chain joins TRBV2 to TRBJ2-7; 12 bases align to TRBD2. The CDR3 covers 14 residues. V shed 4 bases, J shed 4 bases, and the junction held 2 bases outside the gene matches. The germline CDR1 and CDR2 sequences are SNHLY and FYNNEI. The CDR3 coding sequence is TGTGCCAGCAGTGCACTAGCGGGAGGATACGAGCAGTACTTC. It yields the protein CASSALAGGYEQYF. The full variable domain, rest sourced from reference TRBV2 and TRBJ2-7, is EPEVTQTPSHQVTQMGQEVILRCVPISNHLYFYWYRQILGQKVEFLVSFYNNEISEKSEIFDDQFSVERPDGSNFTLKIRSTKLEDSAMYFCASSALAGGYEQYFGPGTRLTVT.

The J gene is TRBJ1-1, the V gene TRBV29-1, with D maybe TRBD1 (6 bases). Germline lookup yields CDR1 SQVTM and CDR2 ANQGSEA. V shed 6 bases and J shed 4 bases, with 27 bases lying between them. The CDR3 contains 17 residues. The DNA of the CDR3 is TGCAGCGTATATCGCCATACAGGGTCTGTCGAGAGCACTGAAGCTTTCTTT. Translated: CSVYRHTGSVESTEAFF.

Remarks on this clonotype: One end of the junction is discordant with germline, which a read error may explain. The genes are TRBV10-2 and TRBJ2-5; D may be TRBD1 (5 bases). Per germline, CDR1 WSHSY and CDR2 SAAADI. CDR3 length: 13 amino acids. The CDR3 region is CATSRTHEEIQYF. CDR3 DNA: TGCGCCACCTCAAGGACACATGAAGAGATCCAGTACTTC.

This clonotype was counted between two and nine times. The genes are TRBV12-3 or TRBV12-4 and TRBJ1-2, with 7 bases identical to TRBD1. J was trimmed by 6 bases and V by 3 bases; bases with no gene match: 4. The CDR3 totals 13 residues. In DNA form, the CDR3 reads TGTGCCAGCAGTTTTCAGGGGGGCCATGGCTACACCTTC. Translation gives CASSFQGGHGYTF.

This sequence joins TRBV12-3 or TRBV12-4 and TRBJ2-1; TRBD2 matches 8 bases. After removal of 5 bases from V and 9 bases from J, the junction contained 12 bases not matched to a gene. This CDR3 is 15 amino acids long. Here the CDR3 DNA reads TGTGCCAGCAGTCGCCTGGGAAGCGGGAGTGGTGAGCAGTTCTTC. Translation gives CASSRLGSGSGEQFF.